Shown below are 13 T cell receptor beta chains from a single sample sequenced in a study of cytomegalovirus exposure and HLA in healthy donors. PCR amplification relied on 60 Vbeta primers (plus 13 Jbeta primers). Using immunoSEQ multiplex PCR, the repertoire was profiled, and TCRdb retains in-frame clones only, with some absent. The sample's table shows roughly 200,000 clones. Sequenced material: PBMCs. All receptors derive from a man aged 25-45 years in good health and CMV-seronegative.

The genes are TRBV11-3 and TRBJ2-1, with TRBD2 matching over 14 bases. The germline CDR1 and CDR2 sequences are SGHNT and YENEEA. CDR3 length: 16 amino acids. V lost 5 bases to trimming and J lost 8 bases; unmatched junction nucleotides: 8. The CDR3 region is CASSQGLAGDGDEQFF. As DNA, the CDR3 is TGTGCCAGCAGCCAGGGACTAGCGGGAGACGGCGATGAGCAGTTCTTC.

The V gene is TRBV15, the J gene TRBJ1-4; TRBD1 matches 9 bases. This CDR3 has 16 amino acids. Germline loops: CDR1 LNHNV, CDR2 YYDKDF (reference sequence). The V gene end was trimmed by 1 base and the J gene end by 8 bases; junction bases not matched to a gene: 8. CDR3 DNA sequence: TGTGCCACCAGCAGAGGTGACGACAGGGGGGGCGAAAAACTGTTTTTT. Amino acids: CATSRGDDRGGEKLFF.

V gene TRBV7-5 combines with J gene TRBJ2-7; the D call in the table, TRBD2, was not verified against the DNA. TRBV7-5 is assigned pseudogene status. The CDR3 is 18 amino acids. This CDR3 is CVRRVSRRPAHLAYEQYF. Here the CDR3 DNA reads TGTGTCAGAAGGGTGAGCCGGAGGCCAGCGCACTTAGCATACGAGCAGTACTTC.

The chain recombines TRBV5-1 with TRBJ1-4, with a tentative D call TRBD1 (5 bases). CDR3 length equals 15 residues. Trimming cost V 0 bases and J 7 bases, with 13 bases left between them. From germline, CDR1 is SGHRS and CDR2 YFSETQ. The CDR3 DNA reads TGCGCCAGCAGCTTGGCCCAAGGGGTACGTGAAAAACTGTTTTTT. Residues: CASSLAQGVREKLFF.

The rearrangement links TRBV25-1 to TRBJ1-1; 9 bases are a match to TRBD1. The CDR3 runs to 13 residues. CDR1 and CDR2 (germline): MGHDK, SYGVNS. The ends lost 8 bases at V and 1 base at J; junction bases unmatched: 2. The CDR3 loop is CASEGQGNTEAFF. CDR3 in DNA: TGTGCCAGCGAGGGACAGGGGAACACTGAAGCTTTCTTT.

CDR3: CASSFGQFSSYEQYF. CDR3 DNA sequence: TGTGCCAGCAGCTTTGGACAGTTTAGCTCCTACGAGCAGTACTTC. The V call is TRBV5-4, the J call TRBJ2-7; TRBD1 is a possible D gene (6 bases). The CDR3 has 15 residues. Germline V gene data show CDR1 as SGHNT and CDR2 as YYREEE (reference sequence). The V and J ends lost 2 bases and 0 bases respectively, with 12 bases between them.

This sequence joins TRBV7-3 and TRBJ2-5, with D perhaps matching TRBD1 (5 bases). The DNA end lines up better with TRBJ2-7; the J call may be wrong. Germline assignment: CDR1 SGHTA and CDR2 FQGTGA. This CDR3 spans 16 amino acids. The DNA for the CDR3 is TGTGCCAGCAGCCCTATTGGGGCAGGGAACTCCTACGAGCAGTACTTC. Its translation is CASSPIGAGNSYEQYF.

CDR3 DNA sequence: TGTGCCAGCAGTGAATTATCCAACACTGAAGCTTTCTTT. This codes for CASSELSNTEAFF. This sequence joins TRBV6-1 and TRBJ1-1; D ambiguous. Germline values: CDR1 MNHNS, CDR2 SASEGT. With 2 bases removed from V and 2 bases from J, the gap between germline ends came to 6 bases. CDR3 length: 13 amino acids.

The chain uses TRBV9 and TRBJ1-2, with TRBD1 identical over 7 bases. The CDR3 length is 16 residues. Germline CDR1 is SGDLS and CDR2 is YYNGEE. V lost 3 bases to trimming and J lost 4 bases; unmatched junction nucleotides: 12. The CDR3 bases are TGTGCCAGCAGCGGGTCTAGGGACAGTTCCCTCTATGGCTACACCTTC. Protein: CASSGSRDSSLYGYTF.

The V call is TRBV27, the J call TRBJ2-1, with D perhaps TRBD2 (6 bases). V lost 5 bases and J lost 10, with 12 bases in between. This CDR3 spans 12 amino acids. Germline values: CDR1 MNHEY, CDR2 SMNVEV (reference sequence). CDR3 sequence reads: CASSDGTGEQFF. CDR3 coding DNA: TGTGCCAGCAGTGATGGGACTGGGGAGCAGTTCTTC.

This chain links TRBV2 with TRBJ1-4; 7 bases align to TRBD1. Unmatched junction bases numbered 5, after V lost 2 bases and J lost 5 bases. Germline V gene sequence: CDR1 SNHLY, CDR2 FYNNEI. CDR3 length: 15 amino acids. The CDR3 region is CASSEWDSLNEKLFF. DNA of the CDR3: TGTGCCAGCAGTGAATGGGACAGCCTAAATGAAAAACTGTTTTTT.

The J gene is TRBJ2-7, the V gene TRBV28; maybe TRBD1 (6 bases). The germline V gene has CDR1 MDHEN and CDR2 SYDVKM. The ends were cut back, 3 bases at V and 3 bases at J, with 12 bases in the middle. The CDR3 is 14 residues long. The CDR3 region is CASSFTGSVYEQYF. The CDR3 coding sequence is TGTGCCAGCAGTTTTACAGGGAGCGTCTACGAGCAGTACTTC.

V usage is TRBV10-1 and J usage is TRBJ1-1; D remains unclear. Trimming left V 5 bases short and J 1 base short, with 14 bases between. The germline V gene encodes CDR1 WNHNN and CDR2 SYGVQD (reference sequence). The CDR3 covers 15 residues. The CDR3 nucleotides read TGCGCCAGCAGTCCTGGTCGGGCGGGGAACACTGAAGCTTTCTTT. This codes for CASSPGRAGNTEAFF.